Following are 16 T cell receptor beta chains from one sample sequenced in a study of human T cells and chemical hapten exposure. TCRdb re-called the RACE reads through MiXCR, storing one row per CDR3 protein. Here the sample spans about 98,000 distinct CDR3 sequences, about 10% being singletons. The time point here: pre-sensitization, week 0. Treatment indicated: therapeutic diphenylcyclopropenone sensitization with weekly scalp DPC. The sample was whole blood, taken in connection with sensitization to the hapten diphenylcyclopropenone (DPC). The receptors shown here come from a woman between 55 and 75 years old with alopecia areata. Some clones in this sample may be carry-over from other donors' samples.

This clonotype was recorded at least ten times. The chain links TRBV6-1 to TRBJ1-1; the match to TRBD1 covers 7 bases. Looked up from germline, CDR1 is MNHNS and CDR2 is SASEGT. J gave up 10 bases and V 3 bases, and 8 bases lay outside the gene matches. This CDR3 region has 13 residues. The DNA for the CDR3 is TGTGCCAGCAGTGAGGGAGGGGGCATCCGAGCTTTCTTT. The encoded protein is CASSEGGGIRAFF.

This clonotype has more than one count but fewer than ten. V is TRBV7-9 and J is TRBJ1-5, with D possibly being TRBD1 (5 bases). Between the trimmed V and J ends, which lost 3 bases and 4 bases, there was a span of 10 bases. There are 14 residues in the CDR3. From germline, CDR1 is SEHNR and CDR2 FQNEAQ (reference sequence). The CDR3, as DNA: TGTGCCAGCAGCTTGGGGGGTTTTAATCAGCCCCAGCATTTT. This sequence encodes CASSLGGFNQPQHF.

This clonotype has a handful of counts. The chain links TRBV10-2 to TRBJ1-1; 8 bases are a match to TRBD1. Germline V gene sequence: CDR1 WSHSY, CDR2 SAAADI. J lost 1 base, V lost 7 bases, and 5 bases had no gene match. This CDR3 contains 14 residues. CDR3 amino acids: CASMDRASNTEAFF. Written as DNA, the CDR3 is TGCGCCAGCATGGACAGGGCGTCGAACACTGAAGCTTTCTTT.

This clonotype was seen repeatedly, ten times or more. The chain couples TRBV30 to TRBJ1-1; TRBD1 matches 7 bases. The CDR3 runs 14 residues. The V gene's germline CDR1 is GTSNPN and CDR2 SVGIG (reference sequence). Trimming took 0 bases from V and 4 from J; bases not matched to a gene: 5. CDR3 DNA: TGTGCCTGGAGTGTTACAGGGGTTGGCACTGAAGCTTTCTTT. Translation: CAWSVTGVGTEAFF. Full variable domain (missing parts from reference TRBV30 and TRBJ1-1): SQTIHQWPATLVQPVGSPLSLECTVEGTSNPNLYWYRQAAGRGLQLLFYSVGIGQISSEVPQNLSASRPQDRQFILSSKKLLLSDSGFYLCAWSVTGVGTEAFFGQGTRLTVV.

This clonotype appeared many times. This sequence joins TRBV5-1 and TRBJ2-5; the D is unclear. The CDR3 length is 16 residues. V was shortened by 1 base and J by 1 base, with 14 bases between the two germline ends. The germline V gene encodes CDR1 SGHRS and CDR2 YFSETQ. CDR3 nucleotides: TGCGCCAGCAGCTTGACGGGCTTGGAGATCCAAGAGACCCAGTACTTC. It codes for CASSLTGLEIQETQYF.

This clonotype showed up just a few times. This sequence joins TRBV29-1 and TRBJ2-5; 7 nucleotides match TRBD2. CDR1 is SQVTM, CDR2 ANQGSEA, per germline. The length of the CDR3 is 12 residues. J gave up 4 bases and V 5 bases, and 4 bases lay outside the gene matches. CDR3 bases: TGCAGCGTTCGGACTAGTCCAGAGACCCAGTACTTC. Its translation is CSVRTSPETQYF.

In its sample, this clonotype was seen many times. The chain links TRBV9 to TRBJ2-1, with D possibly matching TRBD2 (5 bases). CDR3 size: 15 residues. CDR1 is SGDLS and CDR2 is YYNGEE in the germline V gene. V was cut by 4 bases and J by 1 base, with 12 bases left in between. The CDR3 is CASSPGVGSYNEQFF. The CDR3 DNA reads TGTGCCAGCAGCCCCGGGGTAGGGTCCTACAATGAGCAGTTCTTC.

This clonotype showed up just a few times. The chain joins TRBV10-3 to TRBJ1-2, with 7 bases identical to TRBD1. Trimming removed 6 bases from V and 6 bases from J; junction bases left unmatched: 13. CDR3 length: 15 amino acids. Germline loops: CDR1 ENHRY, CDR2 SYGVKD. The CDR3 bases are TGTGCCATCAGGAGAACAGGGGAAGGAAACGATGGCTACACCTTC. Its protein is CAIRRTGEGNDGYTF.

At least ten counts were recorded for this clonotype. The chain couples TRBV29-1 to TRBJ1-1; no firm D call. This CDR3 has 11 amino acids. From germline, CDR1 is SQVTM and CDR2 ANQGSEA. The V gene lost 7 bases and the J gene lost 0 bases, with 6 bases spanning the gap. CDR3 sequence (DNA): TGCAGCGGCAGGCTGAACACTGAAGCTTTCTTT. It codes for CSGRLNTEAFF. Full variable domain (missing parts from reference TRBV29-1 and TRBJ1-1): SAVISQKPSRDICQRGTSLTIQCQVDSQVTMMFWYRQQPGQSLTLIATANQGSEATYESGFVIDKFPISRPNLTFSTLTVSNMSPEDSSIYLCSGRLNTEAFFGQGTRLTVV.

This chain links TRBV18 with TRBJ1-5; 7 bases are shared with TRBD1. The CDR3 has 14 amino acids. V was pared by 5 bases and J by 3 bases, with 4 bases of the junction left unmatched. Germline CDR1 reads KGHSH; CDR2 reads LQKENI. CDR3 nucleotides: TGTGCCAGCTCATACGGGACAGTCAATCAGCCCCAGCATTTT. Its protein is CASSYGTVNQPQHF.

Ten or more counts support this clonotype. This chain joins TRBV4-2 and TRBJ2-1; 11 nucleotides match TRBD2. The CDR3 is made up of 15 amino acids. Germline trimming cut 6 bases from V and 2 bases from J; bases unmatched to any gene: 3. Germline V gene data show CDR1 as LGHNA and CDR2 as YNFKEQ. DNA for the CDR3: TGTGCCAGCAGTCTAGCGGGGGGCCCCTACAATGAGCAGTTCTTC. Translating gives CASSLAGGPYNEQFF.

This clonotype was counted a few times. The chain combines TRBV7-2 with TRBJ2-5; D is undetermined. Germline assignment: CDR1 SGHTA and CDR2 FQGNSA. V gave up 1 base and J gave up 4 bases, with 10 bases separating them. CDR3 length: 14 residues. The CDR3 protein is CASSLERLGETQYF. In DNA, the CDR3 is TGTGCCAGCAGCTTAGAGAGGCTAGGAGAGACCCAGTACTTC.

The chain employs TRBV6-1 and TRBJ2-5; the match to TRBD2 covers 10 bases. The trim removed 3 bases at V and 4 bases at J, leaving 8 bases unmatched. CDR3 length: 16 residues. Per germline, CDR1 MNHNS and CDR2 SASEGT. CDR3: CASSDQLAGKGETQYF. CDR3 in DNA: TGTGCCAGCAGTGACCAACTAGCGGGGAAAGGAGAGACCCAGTACTTC.

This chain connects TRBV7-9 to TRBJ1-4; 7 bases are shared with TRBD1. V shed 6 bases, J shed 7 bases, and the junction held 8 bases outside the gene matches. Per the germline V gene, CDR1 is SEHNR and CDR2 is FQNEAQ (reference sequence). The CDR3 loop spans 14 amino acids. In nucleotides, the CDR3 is TGTGCCAGCAGTGGACAGGCAGGGAGTGAAAAACTGTTTTTT. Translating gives CASSGQAGSEKLFF.

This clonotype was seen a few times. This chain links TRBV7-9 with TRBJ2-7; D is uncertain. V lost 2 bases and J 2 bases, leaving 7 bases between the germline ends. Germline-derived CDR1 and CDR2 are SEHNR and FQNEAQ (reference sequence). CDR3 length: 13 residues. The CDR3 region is CASSLPSAYEQYF. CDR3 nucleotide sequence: TGTGCCAGCAGCTTACCGTCGGCCTACGAGCAGTACTTC.

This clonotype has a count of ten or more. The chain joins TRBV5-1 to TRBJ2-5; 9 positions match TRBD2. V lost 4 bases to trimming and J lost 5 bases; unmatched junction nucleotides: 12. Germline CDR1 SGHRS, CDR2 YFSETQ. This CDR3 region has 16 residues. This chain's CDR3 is CASSASGTSMVETQYF. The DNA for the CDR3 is TGCGCCAGCAGCGCCTCCGGGACTAGCATGGTTGAGACCCAGTACTTC.